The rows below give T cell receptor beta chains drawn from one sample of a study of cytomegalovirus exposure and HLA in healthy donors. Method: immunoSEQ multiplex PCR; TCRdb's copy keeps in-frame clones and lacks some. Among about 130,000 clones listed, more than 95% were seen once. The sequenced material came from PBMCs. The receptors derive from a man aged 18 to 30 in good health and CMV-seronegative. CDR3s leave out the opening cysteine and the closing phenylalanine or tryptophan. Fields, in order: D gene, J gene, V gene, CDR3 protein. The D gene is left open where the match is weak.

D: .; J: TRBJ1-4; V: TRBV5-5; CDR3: ASSLNSVEKLF
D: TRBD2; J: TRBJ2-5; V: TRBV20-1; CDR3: SARLAPQY
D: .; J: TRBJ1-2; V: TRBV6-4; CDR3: ASSDLQDRGYGYT
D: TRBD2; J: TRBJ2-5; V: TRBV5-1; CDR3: ASSLGLAGEGETQY
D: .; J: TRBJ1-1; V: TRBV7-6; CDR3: ASSFAENTEAF
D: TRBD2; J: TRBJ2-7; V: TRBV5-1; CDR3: ASSMTSGSYEQY
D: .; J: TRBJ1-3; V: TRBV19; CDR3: ASIRSGTGNTIY
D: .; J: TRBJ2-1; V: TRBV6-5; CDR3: ASSYSILEYNEQF
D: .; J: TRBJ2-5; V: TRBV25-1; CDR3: ASSELGEETQY
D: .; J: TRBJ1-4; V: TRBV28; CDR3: ASSSPYEKLF
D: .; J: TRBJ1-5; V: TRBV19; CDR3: ASRGGNQPQH
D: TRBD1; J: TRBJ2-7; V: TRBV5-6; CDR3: ASSLLGMGTGYEQY
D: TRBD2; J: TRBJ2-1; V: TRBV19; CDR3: ASSPTSGVRFPGNEQF
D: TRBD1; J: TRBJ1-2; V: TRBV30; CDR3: AGTEQGALSYGYT
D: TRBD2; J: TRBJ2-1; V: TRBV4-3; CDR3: ASSRGLAENNEQF
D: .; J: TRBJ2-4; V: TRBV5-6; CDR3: ASSSPLDYRY
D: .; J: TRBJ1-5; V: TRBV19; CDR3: ATASRRPEDQPQH
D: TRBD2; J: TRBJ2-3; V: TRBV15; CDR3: ATQRQAGAINTQY
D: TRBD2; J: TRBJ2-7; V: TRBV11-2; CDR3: ASRLLAGVYNEQY
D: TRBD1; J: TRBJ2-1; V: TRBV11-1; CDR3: ASSTDRAQF
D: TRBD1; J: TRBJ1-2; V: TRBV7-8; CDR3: ASSPPGGMLYGYT
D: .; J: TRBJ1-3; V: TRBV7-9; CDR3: ASSGPLFVSGNTIY
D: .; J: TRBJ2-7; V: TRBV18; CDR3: ASSPRSPAGYEQY
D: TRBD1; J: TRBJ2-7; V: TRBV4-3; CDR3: ASSHDRERVHEQY
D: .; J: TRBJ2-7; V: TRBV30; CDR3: AWSPLGSYEQY